This is a list of T cell receptor beta chains from one sample in a study of CD8+ T cells in alopecia areata. The table came from immunoSEQ multiplex PCR; TCRdb's copy has only in-frame clones and leaves some out. The table records 110,000 to 150,000 clones, roughly three fifths of them present only once. The sample was CD4+ T cells sorted from blood, taken at week 0. These receptors were taken from a human donor with alopecia areata. Each CDR3 is given with its conserved first and last residue. The order of the fields is V gene, clone size, D gene, J gene, CDR3 DNA, CDR3 protein. A D gene is named only where the DNA matches it firmly. The size entry is marked missing in some rows and otherwise reads once, few, many or a size class.

TRBV7-2	-	-	TRBJ1-2	TGTGCCAGCAGCCCTACAGGGTCCTATGGCTACACCTTC	CASSPTGSYGYTF
TRBV4-1	-	TRBD2	TRBJ2-2	TGCGCCAGCAGCCAATTTACGCGGGGGAGCACCGGGGAGCTGTTTTTT	CASSQFTRGSTGELFF
TRBV5-1	few	-	TRBJ2-2	TGCGCCAGCAGCCCGGAAGGCCGAGCCGGGGAGCTGTTTTTT	CASSPEGRAGELFF
TRBV7-2	-	-	TRBJ2-1	TGTGCCAGCCGGGGGGCGACGGGGGCCTCAAATGAGCAGTTCTTC	CASRGATGASNEQFF
TRBV7-8	-	TRBD1	TRBJ1-5	TGTGCCAGCAGCTTAGTTGGTGGACAGGGCAATCAGCCCCAGCATTTT	CASSLVGGQGNQPQHF
TRBV10-3	few	TRBD1	TRBJ1-2	TGTGCCATCAGCTCGGACAGGAACTATGGCTACACCTTC	CAISSDRNYGYTF
TRBV4-1	few	-	TRBJ2-3	TGCGCCAGCAGCCAACATATCAGGACAGATACGCAGTATTTT	CASSQHIRTDTQYF
TRBV6-5	-	-	TRBJ1-1	TGTGCCAGCAGCCCGGGGAAAACTGAAGCTTTCTTT	CASSPGKTEAFF
TRBV28	once	-	TRBJ1-5	TGTGCCAGCAGTTTATTTGGTCAAGGAAATCAGCCCCAGCATTTT	CASSLFGQGNQPQHF
TRBV29-1	-	-	TRBJ2-7	TGCAGCGTGGCCATGAGGAGGGGCGAGCAGTACTTC	CSVAMRRGEQYF
TRBV29-1	-	TRBD1	TRBJ1-2	TGCAGCGTCGGATCTCCCCTGACAGGGGTCTACACCTTC	CSVGSPLTGVYTF
TRBV11-2	few	TRBD1	TRBJ2-2	TGTGCCAGCAGAGATTACAGGGGGAGAGGCACCGGGGAGCTGTTTTTT	CASRDYRGRGTGELFF
TRBV30	-	-	TRBJ1-3	TGTGCCTGGAGTATGGCGACCTCTGGAAACACCATATATTTT	CAWSMATSGNTIYF
TRBV5-5	-	-	TRBJ1-2	TGTGCCAGCAGCTTGGGGCAGGTAGACTATGGCTACACCTTC	CASSLGQVDYGYTF
TRBV9	-	TRBD1	TRBJ2-7	TGTGCCAGCAGCGTGACAGGGGTGGGCGAGCAGTACTTC	CASSVTGVGEQYF
TRBV7-9	-	TRBD2	TRBJ2-1	TGTGCCAGCAGCTTGGGAGGGCTAGCGGGCGGTGAGCAGTTCTTC	CASSLGGLAGGEQFF
TRBV7-2	few	-	TRBJ2-5	TGTGCCAGCAGCGTCTGGGACTCCATCAGACGCGAGACCCAGTACTTC	CASSVWDSIRRETQYF
TRBV4-1	few	TRBD1	TRBJ1-5	TGCGCCAGCAGCCAAGATTTTGTGGACAGGGGGCAGGATCAGCCCCAGCATTTT	CASSQDFVDRGQDQPQHF
TRBV29-1	-	-	TRBJ2-1	TGCAGCGTCCACCTTCTCGGCAATGAGCAGTTCTTC	CSVHLLGNEQFF
TRBV30	-	-	TRBJ2-7	TGTGCCTGGAGTTCACTCGACGAGCAGTACTTC	CAWSSLDEQYF
TRBV6-5	-	-	TRBJ2-1	TGTGCCAGCAGTTTATGGGGGAGGGAGCAGTTCTTC	CASSLWGREQFF
TRBV4-3	once	-	TRBJ1-6	TGCGCCAGCAGCCAAGAAGGAGGTTTGGTGGGATCACCCCTCCACTTT	CASSQEGGLVGSPLHF
TRBV11-3	once	-	TRBJ2-5	TGTGCCAGCAGCTTACAGGGAATATACCAAGAGACCCAGTACTTC	CASSLQGIYQETQYF
TRBV7-6	once	TRBD2	TRBJ2-3	TGTGCCAGCAGCCCCGTAGCGGGGGGGTCTAGCACAGATACGCAGTATTTT	CASSPVAGGSSTDTQYF
TRBV18	-	-	TRBJ2-2	TGTGCCAGCTCACCACTTTCAGAAGCGAACACCGGGGAGCTGTTTTTT	CASSPLSEANTGELFF
TRBV5-1	few	TRBD1	TRBJ1-6	TGCGCCAGCAGCTTAAGGGGACAGGATAATTCACCCCTCCACTTT	CASSLRGQDNSPLHF
TRBV29-1	few	-	TRBJ2-5	TGCAGCGGGAGGCGGGGTGGAGAGACCCAGTACTTC	CSGRRGGETQYF
TRBV11-2	once	-	TRBJ2-3	TGTGCCAGCAGCCTGGAACCTAGCGTTACAGATACGCAGTATTTT	CASSLEPSVTDTQYF
TRBV30	-	-	TRBJ1-5	TGTGCCTGGAGTGTACTAGCAGGGCTCAATCAGCCCCAGCATTTT	CAWSVLAGLNQPQHF
TRBV7-2	-	-	TRBJ1-1	TGTGCCAGCAGCTTCGACGGGGGCACTGAAGCTTTCTTT	CASSFDGGTEAFF
TRBV14	-	TRBD1	TRBJ2-3	TGTGCCAGCAGCCAGCTGACAGGGGGCCCAGATACGCAGTATTTT	CASSQLTGGPDTQYF
TRBV2	-	-	TRBJ2-2	TGTGCCAGCAGTGTGGTCGGATTAAACACCGGGGAGCTGTTTTTT	CASSVVGLNTGELFF
TRBV7-2	few	-	TRBJ1-2	TGTGCCAGCAGCCCCCAATCAGGGAACTATGGCTACACCTTC	CASSPQSGNYGYTF
TRBV4-1	few	TRBD1	TRBJ1-5	TGCGCCAGCAGCCACGAAGGTGGACAGGGTCAAAAGCATTTT	CASSHEGGQGQKHF
TRBV11-2	-	-	TRBJ1-6	TGTGCCAGCAGCAGGGGAGTAGGCTCCTATAATTCACCCCTCCACTTT	CASSRGVGSYNSPLHF
TRBV5-1	-	-	TRBJ1-1	TGCGCCAGCAGCGTGGGGCACCTCCAGACCCATGAAGCTTTCTTT	CASSVGHLQTHEAFF
TRBV7-2	few	-	TRBJ1-3	TGTGCCAGCAGCAGATTAACTGGGACTGCGGGAAACACCATATATTTT	CASSRLTGTAGNTIYF
TRBV2	-	-	TRBJ1-4	TGTGCCAGCAGTCTAGCCGGGAATGTGAATGAAAAACTGTTTTTT	CASSLAGNVNEKLFF
TRBV2	-	TRBD1	TRBJ2-7	TGTGCCAGCAGTGAGTCAGGGGGCTACGAGCAGTACTTC	CASSESGGYEQYF
TRBV7-2	-	-	TRBJ2-7	TGTGCCAGCGCCGAGGGGTTTTACAGCATTTACGAGCAGTACTTC	CASAEGFYSIYEQYF
TRBV7-9	many	TRBD1	TRBJ2-3	TGTGCCAGCAGCTCGTTGACAGGGGCCGCAGATACGCAGTATTTT	CASSSLTGAADTQYF